The T cell receptor (beta chain) under discussion was sequenced for a study of CD8+ T cells in alopecia areata. Extraction and reverse transcription of RNA yielded cDNA as the sequencing template. The repertoire was sequenced with immunoSEQ multiplex PCR; TCRdb's copy has only in-frame clones and lacks some. The sample has around 100,000 clones, 44% seen once. This CDR3 spans 12 amino acids. Trimming took 1 base from V and 4 from J, leaving 3 bases between them. CDR1 and CDR2 (germline): SEHNR, FQNEAQ (reference sequence). The treatment denotes: oral pan-JAK inhibitor, 5-10 mg twice daily. The input for sequencing was CD8+ T cells sorted from blood, taken at week 24, from a patient treated with tofacitinib. The TCR comes from a human donor with alopecia areata. This sequence joins TRBV7-9 and TRBJ2-3; D unclear. CDR3 bases: TGTGCCAGCAGCTTAGGGCCAGATACGCAGTATTTT. This codes for CASSLGPDTQYF. The full variable domain, completed using reference TRBV7-9 and TRBJ2-3, is DTGVSQNPRHKITKRGQNVTFRCDPISEHNRLYWYRQTLGQGPEFLTYFQNEAQLEKSRLLSDRFSAERPKGSFSTLEIQRTEQGDSAMYLCASSLGPDTQYFGPGTRLTVL.